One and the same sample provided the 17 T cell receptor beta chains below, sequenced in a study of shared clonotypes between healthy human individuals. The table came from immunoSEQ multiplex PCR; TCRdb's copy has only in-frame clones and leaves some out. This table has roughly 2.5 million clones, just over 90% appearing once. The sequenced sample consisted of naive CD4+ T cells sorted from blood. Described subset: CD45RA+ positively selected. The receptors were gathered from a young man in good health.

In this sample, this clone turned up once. Here the CDR3 DNA reads TGTGCCAGCAGTTTATCCCCGAGGGGGGCGACCACTGAAGCTTTCTTT. The encoded protein is CASSLSPRGATTEAFF. The rearrangement links TRBV27 to TRBJ1-1; maybe TRBD1 (6 bases). Germline V lookup: CDR1 MNHEY, CDR2 SMNVEV (reference sequence). V lost 0 bases to trimming and J lost 4 bases, with 15 bases between them. CDR3 length: 16 amino acids.

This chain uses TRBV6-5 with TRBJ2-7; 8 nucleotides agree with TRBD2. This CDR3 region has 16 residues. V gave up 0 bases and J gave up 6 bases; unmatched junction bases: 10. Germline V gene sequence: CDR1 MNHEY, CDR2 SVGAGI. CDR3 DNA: TGTGCCAGCAGTTACTCGGCTAGCGGGTCTTTTATCGAGCAGTACTTC. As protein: CASSYSASGSFIEQYF.

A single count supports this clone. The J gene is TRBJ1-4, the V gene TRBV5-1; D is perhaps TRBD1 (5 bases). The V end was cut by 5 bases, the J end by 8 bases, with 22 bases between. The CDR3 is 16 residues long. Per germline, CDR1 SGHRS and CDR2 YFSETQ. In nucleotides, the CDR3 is TGCGCCAGCAGTATCGCTGTGGGGGAGGTTGGCGAAAAACTGTTTTTT. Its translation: CASSIAVGEVGEKLFF.

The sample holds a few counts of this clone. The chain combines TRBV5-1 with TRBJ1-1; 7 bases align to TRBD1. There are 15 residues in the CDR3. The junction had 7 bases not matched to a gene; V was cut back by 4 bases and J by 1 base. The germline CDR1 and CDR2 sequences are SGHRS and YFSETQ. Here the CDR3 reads CASSTPTGKNTEAFF. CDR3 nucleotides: TGCGCCAGCAGCACCCCGACAGGGAAGAACACTGAAGCTTTCTTT. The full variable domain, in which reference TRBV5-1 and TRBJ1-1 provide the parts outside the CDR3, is KAGVTQTPRYLIKTRGQQVTLSCSPISGHRSVSWYQQTPGQGLQFLFEYFSETQRNKGNFPGRFSGRQFSNSRSEMNVSTLELGDSALYLCASSTPTGKNTEAFFGQGTRLTVV.

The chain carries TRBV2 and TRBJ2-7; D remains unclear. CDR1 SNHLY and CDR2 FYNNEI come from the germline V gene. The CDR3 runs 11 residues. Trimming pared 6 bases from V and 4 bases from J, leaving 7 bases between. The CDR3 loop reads CASSTAYEQYF. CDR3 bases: TGTGCCAGCAGCACCGCGTACGAGCAGTACTTC.

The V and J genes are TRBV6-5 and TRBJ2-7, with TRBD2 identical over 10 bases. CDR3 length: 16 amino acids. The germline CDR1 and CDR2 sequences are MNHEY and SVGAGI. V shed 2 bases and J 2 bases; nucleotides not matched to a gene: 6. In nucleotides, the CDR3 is TGTGCCAGCAGTTACGCTGGGACTAGCGACCCCTACGAGCAGTACTTC. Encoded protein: CASSYAGTSDPYEQYF.

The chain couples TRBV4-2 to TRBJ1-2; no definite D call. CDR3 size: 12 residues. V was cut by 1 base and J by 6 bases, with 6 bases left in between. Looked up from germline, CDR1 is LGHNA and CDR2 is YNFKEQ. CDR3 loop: CASSQVGDGYTF. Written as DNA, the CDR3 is TGTGCCAGCAGCCAAGTTGGGGATGGCTACACCTTC.

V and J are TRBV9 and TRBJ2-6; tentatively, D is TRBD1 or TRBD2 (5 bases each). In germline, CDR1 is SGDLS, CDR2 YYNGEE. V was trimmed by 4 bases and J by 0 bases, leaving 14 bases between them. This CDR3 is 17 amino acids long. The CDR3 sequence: CASSFRDATSGANVLTF. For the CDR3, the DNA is TGTGCCAGCAGCTTTCGGGACGCAACCTCTGGGGCCAACGTCCTGACTTTC.

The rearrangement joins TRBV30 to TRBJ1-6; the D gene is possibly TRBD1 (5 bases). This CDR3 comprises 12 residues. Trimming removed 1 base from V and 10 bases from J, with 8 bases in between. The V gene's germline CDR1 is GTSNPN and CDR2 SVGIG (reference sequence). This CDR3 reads CAWSGGKSPLHF. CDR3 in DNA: TGTGCCTGGAGTGGGGGGAAATCACCCCTCCACTTT.

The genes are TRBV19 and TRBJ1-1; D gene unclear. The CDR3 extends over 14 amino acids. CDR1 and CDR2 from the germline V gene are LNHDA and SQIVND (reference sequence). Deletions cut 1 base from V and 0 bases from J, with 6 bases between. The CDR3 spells CASSIGEVNTEAFF. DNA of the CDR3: TGTGCCAGTAGTATAGGGGAAGTGAACACTGAAGCTTTCTTT.

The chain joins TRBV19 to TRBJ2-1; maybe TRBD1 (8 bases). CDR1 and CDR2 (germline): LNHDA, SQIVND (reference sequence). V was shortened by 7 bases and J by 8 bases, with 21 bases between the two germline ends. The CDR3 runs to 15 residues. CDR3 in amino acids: CASKLSGTGLYEQFF. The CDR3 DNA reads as TGTGCCAGTAAGTTGAGCGGGACAGGCCTCTATGAGCAGTTCTTC.

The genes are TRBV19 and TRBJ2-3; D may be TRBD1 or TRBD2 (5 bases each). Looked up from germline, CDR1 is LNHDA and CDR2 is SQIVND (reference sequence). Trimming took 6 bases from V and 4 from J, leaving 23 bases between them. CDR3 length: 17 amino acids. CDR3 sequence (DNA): TGTGCCAGTAGGACGAGGAGGACCGGGACCAACTCAGATACGCAGTATTTT. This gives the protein CASRTRRTGTNSDTQYF.

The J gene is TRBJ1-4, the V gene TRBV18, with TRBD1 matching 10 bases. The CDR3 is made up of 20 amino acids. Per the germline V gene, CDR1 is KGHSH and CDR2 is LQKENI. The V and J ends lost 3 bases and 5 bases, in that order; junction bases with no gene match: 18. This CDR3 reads CASSPTGTGASSVKNEKLFF. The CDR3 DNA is TGTGCCAGCTCACCGACCGGGACAGGGGCCTCCTCTGTCAAAAATGAAAAACTGTTTTTT. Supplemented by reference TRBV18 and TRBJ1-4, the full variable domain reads NAGVMQNPRHLVRRRGQEARLRCSPMKGHSHVYWYRQLPEEGLKFMVYLQKENIIDESGMPKERFSAEFPKEGPSILRIQQVVRGDSAAYFCASSPTGTGASSVKNEKLFFGSGTQLSVL.

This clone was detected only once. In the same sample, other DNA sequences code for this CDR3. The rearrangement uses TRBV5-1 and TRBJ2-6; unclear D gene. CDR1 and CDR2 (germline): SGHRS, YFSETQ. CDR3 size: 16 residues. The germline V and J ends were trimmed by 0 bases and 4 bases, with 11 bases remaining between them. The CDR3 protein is CASSLAPRAGANVLTF. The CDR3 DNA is TGCGCCAGCAGCTTGGCCCCCCGGGCAGGGGCCAACGTCCTGACTTTC.

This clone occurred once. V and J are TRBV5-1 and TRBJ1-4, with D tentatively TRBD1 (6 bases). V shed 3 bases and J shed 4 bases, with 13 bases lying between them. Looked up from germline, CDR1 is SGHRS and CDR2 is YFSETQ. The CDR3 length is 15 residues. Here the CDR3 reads CASSSRGGFNEKLFF. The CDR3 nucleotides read TGCGCCAGCAGCTCTCGAGGGGGTTTTAATGAAAAACTGTTTTTT.

The CDR3 spells CASRLAGGPSFPEQYF. Written as DNA, the CDR3 is TGTGCCAGCAGATTAGCGGGAGGGCCAAGCTTTCCCGAGCAGTACTTC. The J gene is TRBJ2-5, the V gene TRBV27; TRBD2 matches 11 bases. The J call is uncertain, as TRBJ2-7 better fits the DNA end. The CDR3 has 16 amino acids. CDR1 is MNHEY, CDR2 SMNVEV, per germline (reference sequence).

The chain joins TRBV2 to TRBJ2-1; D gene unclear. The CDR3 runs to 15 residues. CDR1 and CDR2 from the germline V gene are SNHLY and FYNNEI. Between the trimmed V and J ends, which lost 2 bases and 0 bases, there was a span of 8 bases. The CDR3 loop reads CASSETRSSYNEQFF. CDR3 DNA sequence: TGTGCCAGCAGTGAAACACGTAGCTCCTACAATGAGCAGTTCTTC.